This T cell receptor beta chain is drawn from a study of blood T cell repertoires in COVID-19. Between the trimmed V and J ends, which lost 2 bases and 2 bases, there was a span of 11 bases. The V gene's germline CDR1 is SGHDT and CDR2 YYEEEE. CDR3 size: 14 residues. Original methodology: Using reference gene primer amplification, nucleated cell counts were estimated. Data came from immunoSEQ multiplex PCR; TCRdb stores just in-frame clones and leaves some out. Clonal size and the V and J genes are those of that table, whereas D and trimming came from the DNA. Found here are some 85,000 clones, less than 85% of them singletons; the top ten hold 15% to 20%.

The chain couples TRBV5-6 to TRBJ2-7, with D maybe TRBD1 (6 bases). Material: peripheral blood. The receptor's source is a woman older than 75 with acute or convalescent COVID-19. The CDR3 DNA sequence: TGTGCCAGCAGCTTCCCCCCAGGGGCCTACGAGCAGTACTTC. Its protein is CASSFPPGAYEQYF.